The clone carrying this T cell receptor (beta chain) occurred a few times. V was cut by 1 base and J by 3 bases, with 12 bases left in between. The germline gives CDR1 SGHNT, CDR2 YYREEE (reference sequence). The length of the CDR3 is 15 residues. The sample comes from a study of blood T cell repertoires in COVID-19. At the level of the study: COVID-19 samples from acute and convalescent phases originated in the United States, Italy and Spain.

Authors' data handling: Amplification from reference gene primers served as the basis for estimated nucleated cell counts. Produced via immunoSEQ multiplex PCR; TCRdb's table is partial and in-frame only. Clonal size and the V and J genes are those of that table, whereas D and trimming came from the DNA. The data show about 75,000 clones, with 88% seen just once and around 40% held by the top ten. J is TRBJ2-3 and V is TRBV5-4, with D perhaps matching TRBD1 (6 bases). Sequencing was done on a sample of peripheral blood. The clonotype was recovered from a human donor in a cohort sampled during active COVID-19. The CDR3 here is CASSLRGFWTDTQYF. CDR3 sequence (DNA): TGTGCCAGCAGCTTGAGGGGGTTTTGGACAGATACGCAGTATTTT.